This is a list of T cell receptor beta chains from one sample in a study of cytomegalovirus exposure and HLA in healthy donors. Sequencing was performed with immunoSEQ multiplex PCR; in TCRdb, only in-frame clones are kept and a portion is missing. The sample includes 100,000 to 150,000 clones, roughly 79% seen only once; the top ten take about 1.5%. What was sequenced was PBMCs. The receptors come from a woman aged 18-30 years in good health and CMV-seronegative. Both conserved end residues are part of each CDR3. Fields, in order: D gene, V gene, J gene, clone size, CDR3 protein, CDR3 DNA. The D gene is left open where the match is weak. The size field is filled for only some rows; it gives once, few, many or a size class.

TRBD1	TRBV2	TRBJ1-2	.	CASSYGQGAAGYTF	TGTGCCAGCAGCTACGGACAGGGGGCGGCCGGCTACACCTTC
TRBD2	TRBV23-1	TRBJ2-7	.	CASGPRGRAPERYEQYF	TGCGCCAGCGGACCTCGGGGGAGGGCCCCGGAGCGCTACGAGCAGTACTTC
.	TRBV29-1	TRBJ2-1	.	CSVGVLNHNEQFF	TGCAGCGTAGGGGTGCTAAATCACAATGAGCAGTTCTTC
.	TRBV10-3	TRBJ1-1	.	CAIGAGSGDEAFF	TGTGCCATCGGTGCAGGATCTGGCGATGAAGCTTTCTTT
.	TRBV5-1	TRBJ2-3	.	CASSLVADTQYF	TGCGCCAGCAGCTTGGTGGCTGATACGCAGTATTTT
TRBD2	TRBV5-4	TRBJ2-1	.	CASSLGLAGDGEQFF	TGTGCCAGCAGCTTGGGACTAGCGGGAGACGGTGAGCAGTTCTTC
.	TRBV5-6	TRBJ2-2	.	CASSLVRTETGELFF	TGTGCCAGCAGCTTGGTACGGACAGAGACCGGGGAGCTGTTTTTT
.	TRBV5-1	TRBJ2-1	.	CASSSGGTNNEQFF	TGCGCCAGCAGCTCTGGGGGCACGAACAATGAGCAGTTCTTC
TRBD2	TRBV15	TRBJ2-5	once	CATSRGGSGRVETQYF	TGTGCCACCAGCAGAGGTGGTAGCGGGAGGGTGGAGACCCAGTACTTC
.	TRBV27	TRBJ2-7	.	CASSLLASSYEQYF	TGTGCCAGCAGTTTATTGGCTAGCTCCTACGAGCAGTACTTC
.	TRBV11-2	TRBJ2-5	.	CASSSLVSRETQYF	TGTGCCAGCAGCTCCCTGGTTTCTAGAGAGACCCAGTACTTC
TRBD1	TRBV5-1	TRBJ2-1	.	CASSLDTGQGARLF	TGCGCCAGCAGCTTGGATACCGGGCAGGGGGCCCGTCTCTTC
.	TRBV6-1	TRBJ2-7	few	CASRQGWDSSYEQYF	TGTGCCAGCAGGCAGGGCTGGGATAGCTCCTACGAGCAGTACTTC
TRBD2	TRBV30	TRBJ2-1	.	CAWSVPGLAGYNEQFF	TGTGCCTGGAGTGTACCGGGACTAGCGGGGTACAATGAGCAGTTCTTC
.	TRBV7-2	TRBJ2-7	.	CASSPGLVLDEQYF	TGTGCCAGCAGCCCAGGGTTGGTTCTCGACGAGCAGTACTTC
.	TRBV6-5	TRBJ2-5	.	CASSSLGTQYF	TGTGCCAGCAGCTCCCTAGGGACCCAGTACTTC
TRBD2	TRBV6-5	TRBJ2-7	few	CASSSGITYEQYF	TGTGCCAGCAGTAGCGGGATTACCTACGAGCAGTACTTC
TRBD2	TRBV5-1	TRBJ2-5	.	CASSLEAREIQETQYF	TGCGCCAGCAGCTTGGAAGCGCGGGAGATCCAAGAGACCCAGTACTTC
.	TRBV7-8	TRBJ1-1	.	CASSLAAGLMNTEAFF	TGTGCCAGCAGCTTAGCCGCAGGGCTCATGAACACTGAAGCTTTCTTT
.	TRBV30	TRBJ2-5	.	CAWSGTAKETQYF	TGTGCCTGGAGTGGGACAGCGAAGGAGACCCAGTACTTC
.	TRBV2	TRBJ2-1	.	CASSPEGEQFF	TGTGCCAGCAGTCCGGAGGGTGAGCAGTTCTTC
TRBD1	TRBV18	TRBJ1-1	.	CASSPRTGDVDTEAFF	TGTGCCAGCTCACCACGGACAGGGGATGTGGACACTGAAGCTTTCTTT
TRBD2	TRBV7-9	TRBJ2-1	.	CASSLAAGDLSYNEQFF	TGTGCCAGCAGCTTAGCGGCGGGAGATTTGTCCTACAATGAGCAGTTCTTC
TRBD1	TRBV29-1	TRBJ1-5	.	CSALQGEGQPQHF	TGCAGCGCATTACAGGGGGAAGGTCAGCCCCAGCATTTT
.	TRBV14	TRBJ1-2	few	CASSQDTGYGYTF	TGTGCCAGCAGCCAAGATACGGGGTATGGCTACACCTTC
TRBD2	TRBV4-1	TRBJ2-2	.	CASRNVAGGELFF	TGCGCCAGCAGAAACGTAGCGGGCGGGGAGCTGTTTTTT
.	TRBV21-1	TRBJ2-2	.	CASKRQGAKSGELFF	TGTGCCAGCAAGAGACAGGGGGCGAAGTCCGGGGAGCTGTTTTTT
TRBD2	TRBV30	TRBJ2-1	.	CAWSYTSGRQYEQFF	TGTGCCTGGAGTTACACTAGCGGGCGGCAGTATGAGCAGTTCTTC
TRBD2	TRBV7-6	TRBJ2-7	.	CASSFRLAGASEQYF	TGTGCCAGCAGCTTCAGACTAGCGGGAGCCTCCGAGCAGTACTTC
.	TRBV18	TRBJ1-4	.	CASSPDFRAYEKLFF	TGTGCCAGCTCACCCGACTTTCGAGCATATGAAAAACTGTTTTTT